Listed here are 13 T cell receptor beta chains from one sample, sequenced in a study of CD8+ T cells in alopecia areata. The sequencing template was cDNA reverse transcribed from extracted RNA. TCRdb's table, derived via immunoSEQ multiplex PCR, lists solely in-frame clones and lacks some. Of approximately 98,000 clones in the sample, under 60% are singletons; the top ten hold roughly 25%. Sequencing input: NKG2D-low CD8+ T cells sorted from blood. The receptor source for this set is a human donor with alopecia areata.

The chain couples TRBV29-1 to TRBJ2-3, with 10 bases aligning to TRBD1. With V trimmed by 7 bases and J by 5 bases, 6 bases remained unmatched. CDR1 SQVTM and CDR2 ANQGSEA come from the germline V gene. The CDR3 extends over 13 amino acids. CDR3 region: CSAWTGGQDTQYF. CDR3 bases: TGCAGCGCCTGGACAGGGGGACAAGATACGCAGTATTTT.

The J gene is TRBJ2-1, the V gene TRBV29-1, with D possibly matching TRBD1 (7 bases). This CDR3 is built from 13 residues. The germline V and J ends were trimmed by 4 bases and 7 bases, with 14 bases remaining between them. Germline lookup yields CDR1 SQVTM and CDR2 ANQGSEA. The CDR3 region has the DNA TGCAGCGTTGTGACAGGGACTGGAAATGAGCAGTTCTTC. It specifies CSVVTGTGNEQFF.

To note about this clone: One base separates it from a far larger clone, so it is likely a read error. The chain combines TRBV4-2 with TRBJ2-7, with 13 bases matching TRBD2. With 4 bases clipped from V and 4 bases from J, the junction kept 4 bases outside the gene matches. The V gene's germline CDR1 is LGHNA and CDR2 YNFKEQ. The CDR3 runs 15 residues. In nucleotides, the CDR3 is TGTGCCAGCAGCCCTAGGGGACTAGCGGGATACGAGCAGTACTTC. It encodes CASSPRGLAGYEQYF.

The gene calls are TRBV6-1 and TRBJ1-5; D is unresolved. Trimming cost V 2 bases and J 7 bases, with 3 bases left between them. Germline loops: CDR1 MNHNS, CDR2 SASEGT. The CDR3 is made up of 11 amino acids. The CDR3 region is CASSEFQPQHF. The CDR3 DNA follows: TGTGCCAGCAGTGAATTCCAGCCCCAGCATTTT.

The V and J genes are TRBV4-2 and TRBJ2-2; 14 bases map to TRBD2. Trimming at V came to 2 bases and at J to 3 bases, leaving 5 bases not matched to a gene. CDR1 and CDR2 (germline): LGHNA, YNFKEQ. The CDR3 is 18 amino acids. CDR3 in amino acids: CASSQRGLAGVDTGELFF. CDR3 sequence (DNA): TGTGCCAGCAGCCAAAGGGGACTAGCGGGAGTAGACACCGGGGAGCTGTTTTTT.

As regards this clone: Other DNA sequences from this sample encode an identical CDR3 as well. The chain employs TRBV6-5 and TRBJ2-1; TRBD1 or TRBD2 may be the D gene (5 bases each). CDR3 length: 13 residues. The V end lost 2 bases, the J end lost 6 bases, and 8 bases lay between the germline ends. Germline values: CDR1 MNHEY, CDR2 SVGAGI. CDR3 region: CASSYGGGNEQFF. In DNA form, the CDR3 reads TGTGCCAGCAGTTACGGTGGGGGCAATGAGCAGTTCTTC.

The rearrangement uses TRBV5-6 and TRBJ2-7; D gene unclear. This CDR3 contains 14 residues. V was clipped by 1 base and J by 2 bases, with 10 bases between them. The germline V gene has CDR1 SGHDT and CDR2 YYEEEE. CDR3 sequence reads: CASSLSQKTYEQYF. The CDR3 DNA follows: TGTGCCAGCAGCTTGTCGCAGAAAACCTACGAGCAGTACTTC.

This rearrangement joins TRBV28 to TRBJ1-3, with D unresolved. Trimming pared 5 bases from V and 0 bases from J, leaving 8 bases between. Per germline, CDR1 MDHEN and CDR2 SYDVKM. The CDR3 is made up of 14 amino acids. CDR3 sequence (DNA): TGTGCCAGCAGTAGGATTTCCTCTGGAAACACCATATATTTT. Amino acids: CASSRISSGNTIYF.

The genes are TRBV28 and TRBJ2-2, with TRBD2 as a possible D gene (5 bases). Per germline, CDR1 MDHEN and CDR2 SYDVKM. V shed 6 bases and J shed 4 bases, with 18 bases lying between them. The CDR3 has 16 residues. The CDR3 spells CASRAQESGFTGELFF. CDR3 DNA sequence: TGTGCCAGCAGGGCTCAGGAGAGCGGCTTCACCGGGGAGCTGTTTTTT.

The rearrangement uses TRBV19 and TRBJ2-6, with a weak D call TRBD1 (5 bases). The V end was cut by 3 bases, the J end by 0 bases, with 6 bases between. The CDR3 runs 15 residues. The germline V gene has CDR1 LNHDA and CDR2 SQIVND (reference sequence). The CDR3 bases are TGTGCCAGTAGTATCGACAGCTCTGGGGCCAACGTCCTGACTTTC. It encodes CASSIDSSGANVLTF.

This clone was found a few times. The V call is TRBV30, the J call TRBJ1-1; 7 positions match TRBD1. Losses at the gene ends were 2 bases for V and 8 bases for J; bases not matched to a gene: 8. This CDR3 is built from 13 residues. Germline V CDR1 and CDR2: GTSNPN, SVGIG (reference sequence). CDR3 amino acids: CAWSPTGTAEAFF. CDR3 sequence (DNA): TGTGCCTGGAGTCCCACCGGGACAGCAGAAGCTTTCTTT.

The rearrangement uses TRBV30 and TRBJ1-4; TRBD1 might be the D (5 bases). V was pared by 1 base and J by 4 bases, with 10 bases between. This CDR3 has 14 amino acids. Germline V gene data show CDR1 as GTSNPN and CDR2 as SVGIG (reference sequence). The CDR3 sequence: CAWSEGTGNEKLFF. The CDR3 DNA reads TGTGCCTGGAGTGAAGGGACGGGTAATGAAAAACTGTTTTTT.

The chain joins TRBV11-1 to TRBJ2-3; no firm D call. The germline CDR1 and CDR2 sequences are SGHAT and FQDESV (reference sequence). This CDR3 has 14 amino acids. With 3 bases removed from V and 0 bases from J, the gap between germline ends came to 7 bases. The CDR3 protein is CASSFRYSTDTQYF. For the CDR3, the DNA is TGTGCCAGCAGCTTCAGATACAGCACAGATACGCAGTATTTT.